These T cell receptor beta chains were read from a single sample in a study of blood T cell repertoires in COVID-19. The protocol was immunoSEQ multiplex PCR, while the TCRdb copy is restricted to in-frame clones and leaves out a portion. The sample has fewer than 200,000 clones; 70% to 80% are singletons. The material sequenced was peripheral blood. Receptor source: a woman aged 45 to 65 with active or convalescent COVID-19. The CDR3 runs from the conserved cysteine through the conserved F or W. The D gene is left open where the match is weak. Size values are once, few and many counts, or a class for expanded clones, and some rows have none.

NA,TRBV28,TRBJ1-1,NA,CASNSPGNTEAFF,TGTGCCAGCAACTCCCCCGGGAACACTGAAGCTTTCTTT
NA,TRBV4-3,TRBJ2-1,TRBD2,CASSQEAGGGYNEQFF,TGCGCCAGCAGCCAAGAGGCGGGGGGGGGTTACAATGAGCAGTTCTTC
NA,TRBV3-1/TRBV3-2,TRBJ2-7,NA,CASSQQGLISYEQYF,TGTGCCAGCAGCCAACAAGGACTAATCTCTTACGAGCAGTACTTC
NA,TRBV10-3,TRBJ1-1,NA,CAISDQSNTEAFF,TGTGCCATCAGTGACCAGTCTAACACTGAAGCTTTCTTT
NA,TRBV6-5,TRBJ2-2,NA,CASLARTDNTGELFF,TGTGCCAGCCTTGCGAGGACAGACAACACCGGGGAGCTGTTTTTT
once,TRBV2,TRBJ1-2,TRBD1,CASRPGQLTFNYGYTF,TGTGCCAGCAGACCGGGACAGCTCACCTTTAACTATGGCTACACCTTC
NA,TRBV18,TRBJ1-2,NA,CASSPDRTENYGYTF,TGTGCCAGCTCACCCGACCGGACAGAGAACTATGGCTACACCTTC
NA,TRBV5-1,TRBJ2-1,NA,CASSLESGSYNEQFF,TGCGCCAGCAGCTTGGAGTCGGGCTCCTACAATGAGCAGTTCTTC
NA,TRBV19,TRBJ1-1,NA,CASSPMTGDTEAFF,TGTGCCAGTAGTCCCATGACAGGAGACACTGAAGCTTTCTTT
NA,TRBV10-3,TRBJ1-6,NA,CAISESADSPLHF,TGTGCCATCAGTGAGTCGGCAGATTCACCCCTCCACTTT
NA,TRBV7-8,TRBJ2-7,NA,CASSMSRGGEQYF,TGTGCCAGCAGCATGTCTAGGGGGGGGGAGCAGTACTTC
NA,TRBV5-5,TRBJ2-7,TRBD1,CASSFPGQMEYF,TGTGCCAGCAGCTTCCCGGGACAGATGGAGTACTTC
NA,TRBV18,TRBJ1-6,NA,CASSPTSVNNSPLHF,TGTGCCAGCTCACCTACGAGCGTTAATAATTCACCCCTCCACTTT
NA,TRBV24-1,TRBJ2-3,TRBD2,CATSRAGDVGQYF,TGTGCCACCAGTCGAGCGGGGGATGTGGGGCAGTATTTT
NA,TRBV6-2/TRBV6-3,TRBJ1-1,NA,CASSQRNTEAFF,TGTGCCAGCAGCCAGAGGAACACTGAAGCTTTCTTT
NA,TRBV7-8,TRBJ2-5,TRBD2,CASTRKYGGGPQETQYF,TGTGCCAGCACCAGGAAATACGGGGGGGGGCCGCAAGAGACCCAGTACTTC